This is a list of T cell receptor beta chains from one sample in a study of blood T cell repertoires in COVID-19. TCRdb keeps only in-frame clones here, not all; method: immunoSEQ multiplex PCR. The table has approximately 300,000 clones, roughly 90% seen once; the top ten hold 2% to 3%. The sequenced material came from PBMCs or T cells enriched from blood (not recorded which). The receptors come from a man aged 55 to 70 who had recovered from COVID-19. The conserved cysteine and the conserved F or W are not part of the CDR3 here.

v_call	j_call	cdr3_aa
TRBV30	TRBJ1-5	AWSPGREEQPQH
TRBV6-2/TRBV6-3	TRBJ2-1	ASSSVRGTNEQF
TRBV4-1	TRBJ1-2	ASSKFTGQPRDGYT
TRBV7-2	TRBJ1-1	ASSLSAGVNTEAF
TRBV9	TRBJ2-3	ASSGVAGASTDTQY
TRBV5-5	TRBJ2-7	ASSLGLGAYEQY
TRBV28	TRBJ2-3	ASSPGGATGTDTQY
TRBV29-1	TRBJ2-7	SARGGETYEQY
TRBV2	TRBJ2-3	ASSAIEIVNTDTQY
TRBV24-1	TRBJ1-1	ATRTGTEAF
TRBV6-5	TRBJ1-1	ASILGGGNTEAF
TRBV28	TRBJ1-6	ASSPSERSPLH
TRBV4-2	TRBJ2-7	ASSQDTSGDPKYEQY
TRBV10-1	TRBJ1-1	ASSESKGTGAEAF
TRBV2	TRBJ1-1	ASSIGSTEAF
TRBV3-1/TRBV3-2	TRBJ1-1	ASSLQGAGTEAF
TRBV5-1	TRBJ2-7	ASSSQGSGFYEQY
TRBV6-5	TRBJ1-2	ASSFRRNYGYT
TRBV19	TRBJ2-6	ASSITSGGSPGANVLT
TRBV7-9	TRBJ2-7	ASSSIYEQY
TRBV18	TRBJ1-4	ASSPTQGSNEKLF
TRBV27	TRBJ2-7	ASSWAGGSSYEQY
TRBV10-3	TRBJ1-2	AISFTGSGGYT
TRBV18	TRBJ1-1	ASSRTGTENTEAF
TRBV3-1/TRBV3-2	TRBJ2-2	ASSYRVTGGGTGELF